The 17 T cell receptor beta chains below all came from one sample that was sequenced in a study of blood T cell repertoires in COVID-19 (dated by TCRdb to the early 2020s). Receptor libraries were prepared by the immunoSEQ multiplex PCR assay. TCRdb stores this immuneACCESS table with in-frame sequences only. Part of the clones is absent; in the studies checked, under half of the shortfall reflects unresolved V genes, and no reason is known for the rest. This sample lists 200,000 to 250,000 clones; roughly 80% were detected once. 10% of the sample belongs to the ten largest clones. Sequencing was done on a sample of peripheral blood. The receptors stem from a woman aged 80 or over with acute or convalescent COVID-19.

The chain recombines TRBV5-1 with TRBJ2-2; TRBD2 might be the D (6 bases). Germline CDR1 is SGHRS and CDR2 is YFSETQ. Trimming took 4 bases from V and 2 from J, leaving 15 bases between them. The CDR3 runs to 16 residues. The CDR3 sequence: CASSGGTLRNTGELFF. The DNA of the CDR3 is TGCGCCAGCAGCGGGGGGACTTTGCGTAACACCGGGGAGCTGTTTTTT.

V gene TRBV5-1 combines with J gene TRBJ1-2; the match to TRBD1 covers 9 bases. Trimming at V came to 0 bases and at J to 2 bases, leaving 8 bases not matched to a gene. Per germline, CDR1 SGHRS and CDR2 YFSETQ. The CDR3 is 17 residues long. CDR3 protein: CASSLGDWDRANYGYTF. Here the CDR3 DNA reads TGCGCCAGCAGCTTGGGAGATTGGGACAGGGCCAACTATGGCTACACCTTC.

The chain uses TRBV18 and TRBJ1-3, with TRBD1 matching 7 bases. Germline V CDR1 and CDR2: KGHSH, LQKENI. This CDR3 spans 17 amino acids. V gave up 4 bases and J gave up 2 bases; unmatched junction bases: 11. CDR3 in amino acids: CASSRAPTGATGNTIYF. CDR3 DNA sequence: TGTGCCAGCTCACGGGCTCCCACAGGGGCTACTGGAAACACCATATATTTT.

The V and J genes are TRBV3-1 (or the pseudogene TRBV3-2) and TRBJ1-6, with D unresolved. V lost 2 bases, J lost 6 bases, and 8 bases lay in between. Looked up from germline, CDR1 is LGHDT and CDR2 is YNNKEL (reference sequence). The CDR3 runs to 14 residues. The CDR3 coding sequence is TGTGCCAGCAGCCAACCCAACTTTAATTCACCCCTCCACTTT. Its translation: CASSQPNFNSPLHF.

The chain joins TRBV27 to TRBJ1-3; 8 bases align to TRBD1. The CDR3 runs 17 residues. CDR1 MNHEY and CDR2 SMNVEV come from the germline V gene (reference sequence). The V and J ends lost 2 bases and 0 bases, in that order; junction bases with no gene match: 6. The CDR3 DNA reads as TGTGCCAGCAGTTTACCGACAGGGGTCCGCTCTGGAAACACCATATATTTT. Encoded protein: CASSLPTGVRSGNTIYF.

The chain is built from TRBV7-2 and TRBJ2-7; 15 bases agree with TRBD2. CDR1 SGHTA and CDR2 FQGNSA come from the germline V gene. This CDR3 has 16 amino acids. Trimming at V came to 5 bases and at J to 3 bases, leaving 5 bases not matched to a gene. CDR3 DNA: TGTGCCAGCAGCCTAGGGACTAGCGGGAGGATCTACGAGCAGTACTTC. Protein sequence: CASSLGTSGRIYEQYF.

The table lists this clone with a count of one. The chain employs TRBV19 and TRBJ1-1; D is unresolved. CDR1 and CDR2 (germline): LNHDA, SQIVND (reference sequence). The CDR3 runs 12 residues. The V gene lost 7 bases and the J gene lost 5 bases, with 11 bases spanning the gap. The CDR3 reads CASTGRFTEAFF. The CDR3 DNA follows: TGTGCCAGTACTGGGAGGTTTACTGAAGCTTTCTTT.

The rearrangement links TRBV9 to TRBJ2-2; D is perhaps TRBD1 (5 bases). V lost 0 bases and J 7 bases, leaving 10 bases between the germline ends. The CDR3 runs to 14 residues. Germline V lookup: CDR1 SGDLS, CDR2 YYNGEE. The CDR3 coding sequence is TGTGCCAGCAGCGTAGTAGGGGTAAGCGGGGAGCTGTTTTTT. Protein sequence: CASSVVGVSGELFF.

The chain couples TRBV18 to TRBJ2-2, with a weak D call TRBD1 (6 bases). The length of the CDR3 is 15 residues. With 2 bases removed from V and 0 bases from J, the gap between germline ends came to 7 bases. CDR1 is KGHSH and CDR2 is LQKENI in the germline V gene. The CDR3 DNA reads TGTGCCAGCTCACCATCAGGGGCGAACACCGGGGAGCTGTTTTTT. This gives the protein CASSPSGANTGELFF.

The chain has TRBV2 and TRBJ1-2; perhaps TRBD1 as D (5 bases). The CDR3 is made up of 14 amino acids. Germline CDR1 reads SNHLY; CDR2 reads FYNNEI. Trimming cost V 0 bases and J 5 bases, with 10 bases left between them. For the CDR3, the DNA is TGTGCCAGCAGTGAAGCAGCAGGGTGGTATGGCTACACCTTC. Residues: CASSEAAGWYGYTF. Combining the CDR3 with reference TRBV2 and TRBJ1-2 gives the whole variable domain EPEVTQTPSHQVTQMGQEVILRCVPISNHLYFYWYRQILGQKVEFLVSFYNNEISEKSEIFDDQFSVERPDGSNFTLKIRSTKLEDSAMYFCASSEAAGWYGYTFGSGTRLTVV.

The J gene is TRBJ2-1, the V gene TRBV28, with 7 bases lining up with TRBD2. Per the germline V gene, CDR1 is MDHEN and CDR2 is SYDVKM. The length of the CDR3 is 15 residues. V was pared by 7 bases and J by 2 bases, with 8 bases of the junction left unmatched. The CDR3 protein is CASNPGGGAYNEQFF. Here the CDR3 DNA reads TGTGCCAGCAATCCTGGGGGAGGGGCCTACAATGAGCAGTTCTTC.

J is TRBJ2-5 and V is TRBV5-1, with D possibly TRBD1 on 6 matching bases. V was clipped by 3 bases and J by 9 bases, with 12 bases between them. The CDR3 runs 12 residues. Germline values: CDR1 SGHRS, CDR2 YFSETQ. The CDR3 DNA reads as TGCGCCAGCAGCTCCGGCAAGGGGGCCCAGTACTTC. Residues: CASSSGKGAQYF.

Only one count was recorded for this clone. The chain joins TRBV5-8 to TRBJ1-2; TRBD1 is a possible D gene (6 bases). The CDR3 extends over 14 amino acids. Germline values: CDR1 SGHTS, CDR2 YDEGEE. V gave up 4 bases and J gave up 4 bases, with 14 bases separating them. DNA for the CDR3: TGTGCCAGCAGCCGGAACGGACAGCTCTATGGCTACACCTTC. It codes for CASSRNGQLYGYTF.

The CDR3 protein is CASSSQRGYQETQYF. Here the CDR3 DNA reads TGTGCCAGCAGTTCCCAGCGGGGGTACCAAGAGACCCAGTACTTC. The V gene is TRBV27, the J gene TRBJ2-5; the match to TRBD2 covers 8 bases. This CDR3 contains 15 residues. After removal of 4 bases from V and 0 bases from J, the junction contained 4 bases not matched to a gene. Germline values: CDR1 MNHEY, CDR2 SMNVEV (reference sequence).

The gene calls are TRBV28 and TRBJ1-2; D gene uncertain. CDR3 length: 13 amino acids. The germline V gene encodes CDR1 MDHEN and CDR2 SYDVKM. V gave up 6 bases and J gave up 8 bases, with 16 bases separating them. The CDR3 bases are TGTGCCAGCAGGGAGGGCACCCTACGCGGCTACACCTTC. It translates to CASREGTLRGYTF.

The CDR3 region has the DNA TGTGCCACCAGTGAGCCGGGAGATGGTCAGCCCCAGCATTTT. Translated: CATSEPGDGQPQHF. V and J are TRBV24-1 and TRBJ1-5; D is uncertain. V dropped 4 bases and J dropped 6 bases, with 12 bases sitting between them. This CDR3 is built from 14 residues. Per the germline V gene, CDR1 is KGHDR and CDR2 is SFDVKD.

The table lists this clone with a few counts. The V gene is TRBV19, the J gene TRBJ1-5; possibly TRBD1 for D (6 bases). V lost 2 bases and J 7 bases, leaving 12 bases between the germline ends. Germline V lookup: CDR1 LNHDA, CDR2 SQIVND (reference sequence). The CDR3 has 14 residues. The CDR3 loop reads CASSITAGEQPQHF. CDR3 bases: TGTGCCAGTAGTATAACGGCAGGGGAGCAGCCCCAGCATTTT.